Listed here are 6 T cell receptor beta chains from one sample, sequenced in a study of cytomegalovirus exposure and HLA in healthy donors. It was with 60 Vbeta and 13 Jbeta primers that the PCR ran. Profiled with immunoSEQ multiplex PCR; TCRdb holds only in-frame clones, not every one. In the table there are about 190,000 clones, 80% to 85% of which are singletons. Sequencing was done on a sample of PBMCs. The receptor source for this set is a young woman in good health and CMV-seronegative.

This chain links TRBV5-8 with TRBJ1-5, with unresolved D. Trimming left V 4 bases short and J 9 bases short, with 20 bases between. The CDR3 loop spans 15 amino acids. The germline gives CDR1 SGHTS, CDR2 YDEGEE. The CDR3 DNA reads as TGTGCCAGCAGCCCGGGGTCCAAAAGGGCTCTGCCCCAGCATTTT. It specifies CASSPGSKRALPQHF.

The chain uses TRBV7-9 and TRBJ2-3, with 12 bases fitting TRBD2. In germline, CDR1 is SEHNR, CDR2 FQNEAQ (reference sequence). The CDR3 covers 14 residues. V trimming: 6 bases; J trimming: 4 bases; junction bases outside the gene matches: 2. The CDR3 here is CASRTSGGPDTQYF. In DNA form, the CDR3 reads TGTGCCAGCAGAACTAGCGGGGGGCCAGATACGCAGTATTTT.

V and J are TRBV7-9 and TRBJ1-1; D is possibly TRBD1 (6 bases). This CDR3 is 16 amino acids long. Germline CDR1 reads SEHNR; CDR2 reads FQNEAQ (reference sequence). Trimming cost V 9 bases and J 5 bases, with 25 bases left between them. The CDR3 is CASTKTGLGFGTEAFF. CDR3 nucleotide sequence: TGTGCCAGTACTAAAACAGGGTTGGGGTTCGGAACTGAAGCTTTCTTT.

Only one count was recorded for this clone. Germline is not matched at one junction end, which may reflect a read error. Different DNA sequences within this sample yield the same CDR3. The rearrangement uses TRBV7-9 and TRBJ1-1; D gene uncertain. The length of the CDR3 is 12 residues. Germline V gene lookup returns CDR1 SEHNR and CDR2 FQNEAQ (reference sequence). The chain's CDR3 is CSSSPFNTEAFF. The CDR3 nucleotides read TGTTCCAGCAGCCCGTTTAACACTGAAGCTTTCTTT.

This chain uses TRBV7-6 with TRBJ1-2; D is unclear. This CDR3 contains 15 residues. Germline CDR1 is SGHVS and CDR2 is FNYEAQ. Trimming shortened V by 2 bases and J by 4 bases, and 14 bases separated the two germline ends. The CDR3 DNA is TGTGCCAGCAGCTTACTCGGCAGCACTAGCTATGGCTACACCTTC. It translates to CASSLLGSTSYGYTF.

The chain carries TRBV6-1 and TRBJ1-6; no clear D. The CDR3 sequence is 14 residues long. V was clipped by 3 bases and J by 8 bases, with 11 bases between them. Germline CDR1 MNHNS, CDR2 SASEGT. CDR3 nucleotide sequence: TGTGCCAGCAGTGAGACAACGCGGGATTCACCCCTCCACTTT. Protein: CASSETTRDSPLHF.